This TCR beta chain was observed in a study of cytomegalovirus exposure and HLA in healthy donors. It was with 60 Vbeta and 13 Jbeta primers that the PCR ran. In the authors' workflow: Unique TCR beta chains totaled 65 million to 95 million in a later count, with about 11 million of them shared. Measured with immunoSEQ multiplex PCR; TCRdb has only the in-frame clones, and not every one. The V and J calls and clone size are taken from that table; D and trimming were inferred from the DNA. This sample has 120,000 to 150,000 clones, with more than 60% found just once. Study observations and caveats: Accurate prediction of HLA-A and HLA-B alleles (for most subjects) was reportedly achieved from TCR beta sequences. Rarity marked most TCR sequences, yet some public TCRs occurred in many donors.

Concerning this clone: The antigen remains undetermined.

After removal of 4 bases from V and 6 bases from J, the junction contained 1 base not matched to a gene. CDR1 is SQVTM, CDR2 ANQGSEA, per germline. The CDR3 consists of 13 residues. The sequence was obtained from a male donor in good health and CMV-seronegative. The sequenced sample was PBMCs. This chain links TRBV29-1 with TRBJ2-7, with 15 bases aligning to TRBD2. This CDR3 reads CSVGTSGRGEQYF. CDR3 sequence (DNA): TGCAGCGTTGGGACTAGCGGGAGGGGCGAGCAGTACTTC.